The TCR beta chain under discussion was sequenced for a study of spatial heterogeneity in lung cancer. Study-level background: Available follow-up PBMC samples were sequenced, at a median of approximately two years post-resection. Beta-chain sequences consistently outnumbered alpha-chain sequences in detection.

Documented time point: blood at routine non-recurrence follow-up after resection. Unsorted samples of tumor, nontumor lung or frozen PBMC had their whole RNA sequenced. Worth noting for this clonotype: A library made for alpha chains picked up this beta chain off target, so its size means little.

This CDR3 is 14 amino acids long. Per germline, CDR1 MNHNY and CDR2 SVGAGI (reference sequence). J was trimmed by 4 bases and V by 3 bases; bases with no gene match: 4. TCRdb analysed the 5' RACE reads with MiXCR anew, one entry per CDR3 protein. The table lists a few thousand distinct CDR3 sequences, approximately 50% of them singletons. The source of this sequence is a female donor with early-stage non-small cell lung cancer. The source material was PBMCs, sampled at follow-up. The V call is TRBV6-6, the J call TRBJ2-7; 9 positions match TRBD1. Here the CDR3 DNA reads TGTGCCAGCAGTTATCGGGACAGGGTATACGAGCAGTACTTC. Its protein is CASSYRDRVYEQYF.